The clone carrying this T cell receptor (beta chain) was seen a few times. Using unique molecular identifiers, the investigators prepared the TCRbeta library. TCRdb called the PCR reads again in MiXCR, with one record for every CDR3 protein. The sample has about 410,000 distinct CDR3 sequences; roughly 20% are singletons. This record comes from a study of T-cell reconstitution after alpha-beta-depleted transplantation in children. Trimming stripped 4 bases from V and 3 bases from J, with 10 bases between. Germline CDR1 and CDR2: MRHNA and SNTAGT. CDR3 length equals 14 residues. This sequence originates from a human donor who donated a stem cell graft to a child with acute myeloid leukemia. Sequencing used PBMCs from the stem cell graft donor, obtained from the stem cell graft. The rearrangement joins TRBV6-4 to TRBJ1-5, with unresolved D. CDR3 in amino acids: CASSVTRTNQPQHF. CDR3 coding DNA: TGTGCCAGCAGTGTAACAAGGACCAATCAGCCCCAGCATTTT.